This passage covers 23 T cell receptor beta chains from one sample sequenced in a study of T-cell memory formation after mild COVID-19. MiXCR, run by TCRdb on the 5' RACE reads, gives a single entry per CDR3 protein. The data show about 400,000 distinct CDR3 sequences, approximately 14% seen once. Sample: PBMCs or a T cell subset sorted from them (not recorded which). The receptors were gathered from a man younger than 35 who had mild COVID-19 (a few samples of this study predate the infection). Cell type and time point are not known.

Many counts were recorded for this clonotype. The V gene is TRBV10-3, the J gene TRBJ1-1, with D possibly TRBD1 on 5 matching bases. Deletions cut 5 bases from V and 0 bases from J, with 10 bases between. From germline, CDR1 is ENHRY and CDR2 SYGVKD. This CDR3 contains 14 residues. The CDR3 spells CAISWGEMNTEAFF. The CDR3 nucleotides are TGTGCCATCAGTTGGGGGGAAATGAACACTGAAGCTTTCTTT.

This clonotype was recorded at least ten times. The chain is built from TRBV12-3 or TRBV12-4 and TRBJ1-5; D gene unclear. CDR3 size: 13 residues. Trimming pared 1 base from V and 4 bases from J, leaving 5 bases between. CDR3 region: CASSLEENQPQHF. CDR3 coding DNA: TGTGCCAGCAGTTTAGAGGAGAATCAGCCCCAGCATTTT.

This clonotype was seen a handful of times. This chain uses TRBV6-6 with TRBJ1-1; 12 positions agree with TRBD1. With V trimmed by 6 bases and J by 4 bases, 6 bases remained unmatched. The CDR3 has 15 residues. The germline CDR1 and CDR2 sequences are MNHNY and SVGAGI (reference sequence). The CDR3 DNA follows: TGTGCCAGCAGCACCGGGACAGGGGGCGGCACTGAAGCTTTCTTT. The encoded protein is CASSTGTGGGTEAFF.

There are a few counts of this clonotype. The chain links TRBV7-9 to TRBJ1-3; D unresolved. The CDR3 covers 16 residues. Germline loops: CDR1 SEHNR, CDR2 FQNEAQ (reference sequence). Trimming left V 5 bases short and J 4 bases short, with 18 bases between. CDR3 in amino acids: CASSLPRGPYGNTIYF. The CDR3 region has the DNA TGTGCCAGCAGCCTCCCCCGCGGGCCCTACGGAAACACCATATATTTT.

This clonotype was counted between two and nine times. The gene calls are TRBV25-1 and TRBJ2-3, with TRBD1 matching over 7 bases. Trimming removed 5 bases from V and 3 bases from J; junction bases left unmatched: 5. The germline CDR1 and CDR2 sequences are MGHDK and SYGVNS. The CDR3 consists of 14 residues. The CDR3 nucleotides read TGTGCCAGCAGTAGGGCAGGGGGAACAGATACGCAGTATTTT. Translated: CASSRAGGTDTQYF.

This clonotype was seen many times. The CDR3 bases are TGCGCCAGCAGCTTGGGGACAGGGCAAGGTCAGCCCCAGCATTTT. It encodes CASSLGTGQGQPQHF. The chain is built from TRBV5-1 and TRBJ1-5; 8 bases align to TRBD1. Germline trimming cut 0 bases from V and 6 bases from J; bases unmatched to any gene: 5. Germline loops: CDR1 SGHRS, CDR2 YFSETQ. There are 15 residues in the CDR3.

The chain uses TRBV6-5 and TRBJ1-2, with D perhaps matching TRBD1 (6 bases). CDR3 size: 14 residues. Trimming removed 7 bases from V and 5 bases from J, with 17 bases in between. Germline V gene sequence: CDR1 MNHEY, CDR2 SVGAGI. The CDR3 DNA reads as TGTGCCAGCAACGACCCAAGGGGGAATTATGGCTACACCTTC. Residues: CASNDPRGNYGYTF.

This clonotype appeared many times. This chain uses TRBV7-2 with TRBJ1-1; D gene uncertain. The CDR3 is 13 residues long. Per germline, CDR1 SGHTA and CDR2 FQGNSA. Trimming pared 5 bases from V and 1 base from J, leaving 8 bases between. Here the CDR3 DNA reads TGTGCCAGCAGCGCCCTCAGGAACACTGAAGCTTTCTTT. Protein sequence: CASSALRNTEAFF.

There are many counts of this clonotype. J is TRBJ2-7 and V is TRBV5-1; 9 bases match TRBD1. The CDR3 has 15 amino acids. J was trimmed by 5 bases and V by 4 bases; bases with no gene match: 10. Germline CDR1 SGHRS, CDR2 YFSETQ. CDR3 nucleotides: TGCGCCAGCAGCCGCCCGGGACAGGGTCCAAACGAGCAGTACTTC. This gives the protein CASSRPGQGPNEQYF.

This clonotype has only a few counts. V is TRBV7-9 and J is TRBJ2-7; D unclear. The ends were cut back, 5 bases at V and 0 bases at J, with 11 bases in the middle. The V gene's germline CDR1 is SEHNR and CDR2 FQNEAQ (reference sequence). The CDR3 runs 14 residues. The CDR3 reads CASSLKPSSYEQYF. CDR3 sequence (DNA): TGTGCCAGCAGCCTCAAACCGAGCTCCTACGAGCAGTACTTC.

There are a few counts of this clonotype. The rearrangement links TRBV5-1 to TRBJ1-2; weak D call: TRBD1 (5 bases). The CDR3 runs 13 residues. Looked up from germline, CDR1 is SGHRS and CDR2 is YFSETQ. With 4 bases removed from V and 4 bases from J, the gap between germline ends came to 11 bases. For the CDR3, the DNA is TGCGCCAGCAGCCGGGACGTACGCTATGGCTACACCTTC. Translating gives CASSRDVRYGYTF. The full variable domain, its missing parts supplied by reference TRBV5-1 and TRBJ1-2, is KAGVTQTPRYLIKTRGQQVTLSCSPISGHRSVSWYQQTPGQGLQFLFEYFSETQRNKGNFPGRFSGRQFSNSRSEMNVSTLELGDSALYLCASSRDVRYGYTFGSGTRLTVV.

The chain couples TRBV12-3 or TRBV12-4 to TRBJ2-3; TRBD2 matches at 13 bases. CDR3 size: 17 residues. J lost 0 bases, V lost 5 bases, and 5 bases had no gene match. The chain's CDR3 is CASSRTSGGLSTDTQYF. The CDR3 bases are TGTGCCAGCAGTCGGACTAGCGGGGGCCTTAGCACAGATACGCAGTATTTT.

This clonotype has at least ten counts. The chain recombines TRBV7-2 with TRBJ2-3, with 10 positions matching TRBD2. Germline-derived CDR1 and CDR2 are SGHTA and FQGNSA. V lost 1 base to trimming and J lost 2 bases; unmatched junction nucleotides: 6. CDR3 length equals 17 residues. The CDR3 spells CASSLVPAGGDTDTQYF. For the CDR3, the DNA is TGTGCCAGCAGCTTAGTTCCAGCGGGGGGGGACACAGATACGCAGTATTTT.

This clonotype was counted many times. The genes are TRBV12-3 or TRBV12-4 and TRBJ1-6; 7 nucleotides match TRBD1. The CDR3 runs to 15 residues. Trimming took 6 bases from V and 8 from J; bases not matched to a gene: 10. CDR3 sequence reads: CASRAGGGEDSPLHF. The CDR3 DNA is TGTGCCAGCAGGGCCGGAGGGGGCGAGGATTCACCCCTCCACTTT.

DNA of the CDR3: TGTGCCATCAGTTCTGGGAGCGACCCTAGTGAGCAGTTCTTC. Its translation is CAISSGSDPSEQFF. The chain links TRBV10-3 to TRBJ2-1; maybe TRBD2 (5 bases). This CDR3 is built from 14 residues. Trimming took off 5 bases at V and 9 bases at J, with 17 bases between the two ends. Germline V CDR1 and CDR2: ENHRY, SYGVKD.

The V and J genes are TRBV5-1 and TRBJ1-6; D call uncertain. The CDR3 extends over 15 amino acids. CDR1 is SGHRS, CDR2 YFSETQ, per germline. V lost 4 bases, J lost 10 bases, and 18 bases lay in between. DNA for the CDR3: TGCGCCAGCAGCACCAAAAGGACCGACGGGTCACCCCTCCACTTT. Its protein product is CASSTKRTDGSPLHF.

This clonotype was recorded many times. This chain links TRBV4-2 with TRBJ1-1; D gene uncertain. The CDR3 spans 14 residues. Germline V gene sequence: CDR1 LGHNA, CDR2 YNFKEQ. V lost 0 bases, J lost 5 bases, and 10 bases lay in between. The CDR3 bases are TGTGCCAGCAGCCAAGATCGGGTTTGGACTGAAGCTTTCTTT. It yields the protein CASSQDRVWTEAFF.

The table lists this clonotype with many counts. The chain uses TRBV20-1 and TRBJ2-3, with 7 bases matching TRBD2. Germline V gives CDR1 DFQATT, CDR2 SNEGSKA (reference sequence). The CDR3 extends over 13 amino acids. This CDR3 reads CRAGPPSTDTQYF. CDR3 DNA: TGCAGAGCGGGGCCCCCTAGCACAGATACGCAGTATTTT.

The chain carries TRBV29-1 and TRBJ2-1; D gene uncertain. V lost 8 bases and J lost 4, with 12 bases in between. CDR1 is SQVTM and CDR2 is ANQGSEA in the germline V gene. The CDR3 runs 12 residues. CDR3 in amino acids: CSLNGGYNEQFF. CDR3 in DNA: TGCAGCCTTAATGGTGGGTACAATGAGCAGTTCTTC.

The chain recombines TRBV20-1 with TRBJ1-2, with a weak D call TRBD1 (6 bases). Trimming shortened V by 3 bases and J by 4 bases, and 15 bases separated the two germline ends. Germline V gene lookup returns CDR1 DFQATT and CDR2 SNEGSKA (reference sequence). The CDR3 runs 14 residues. The CDR3 nucleotides read TGCAGTGCTAGCGCCACAGGGACGGGCTATGGCTACACCTTC. Its protein product is CSASATGTGYGYTF.

This clonotype has just a few counts. This chain uses TRBV7-3 with TRBJ1-2; TRBD1 might be the D (5 bases). Germline CDR1 is SGHTA and CDR2 is FQGTGA. The CDR3 runs to 14 residues. V was trimmed by 5 bases and J by 6 bases, leaving 16 bases between them. The CDR3, as DNA: TGTGCCAGCAGCCCCGGCGGGACCCGGGATGGCTACACCTTC. It translates to CASSPGGTRDGYTF.

J is TRBJ2-3 and V is TRBV20-1, with TRBD2 as a possible D gene (7 bases). The CDR3 has 15 residues. Trimming took off 0 bases at V and 0 bases at J, with 10 bases between the two ends. Germline CDR1 DFQATT, CDR2 SNEGSKA (reference sequence). CDR3 in DNA: TGCAGTGCTAGAGATGGGGGGGCTAGCACAGATACGCAGTATTTT. Translating gives CSARDGGASTDTQYF.

The J gene is TRBJ2-3, the V gene TRBV7-9; D may correspond to TRBD1 or TRBD2 (5 bases each). Trimming stripped 2 bases from V and 6 bases from J, with 18 bases between. Germline V gene sequence: CDR1 SEHNR, CDR2 FQNEAQ (reference sequence). The CDR3 runs to 16 residues. CDR3 bases: TGTGCCAGCAGCTTAATCTTTGGGGGTAGGGCGGATACGCAGTATTTT. As protein: CASSLIFGGRADTQYF.